This paragraph covers one T cell receptor beta chain sequence. The antigen is undetermined. Sequencing was performed with immunoSEQ multiplex PCR; in TCRdb, only in-frame clones are kept and a portion is missing. In the table there are roughly 100,000 clones, over 70% of which are singletons. The V gene's germline CDR1 is LGHNA and CDR2 YSLEER. The CDR3 is 18 amino acids. V gave up 4 bases and J gave up 4 bases, with 24 bases separating them. This sample is part of a study of T cell responses to AZD1222 COVID-19 vaccine. Findings and caveats of the study: Donors were chiefly white British, with a greater number of females, and clonal diversity was perhaps underestimated.

The chain links TRBV4-3 to TRBJ2-3; D perhaps matches TRBD2 (5 bases). The sequences come from peripheral blood, collected on day 0 of AZD1222 vaccination. This receptor was taken from an adult in good health. The CDR3 here is CASSRARRSGVEADTQYF. The DNA of the CDR3 is TGCGCCAGCAGCCGGGCACGAAGGAGCGGAGTGGAGGCAGATACGCAGTATTTT.